A single sample is the source of the 30 T cell receptor beta chains below, sequenced in a study of shared clonotypes between healthy human individuals. The table came from immunoSEQ multiplex PCR; TCRdb's copy has only in-frame clones and leaves some out. This sample yields under 600,000 clones, of which just over 75% are seen a single time; 12% belongs to the top ten. Specimen: PBMCs. Receptors originate from a woman in her forties in good health. Some clones in this sample may be carry-over from other donors' samples.

V gene TRBV6-6 combines with J gene TRBJ2-5; D uncertain. Germline lookup yields CDR1 MNHNY and CDR2 SVGAGI (reference sequence). The CDR3 is made up of 13 amino acids. V was trimmed by 1 base and J by 1 base, leaving 4 bases between them. CDR3: CASSYWPQETQYF. CDR3 DNA: TGTGCCAGCAGTTACTGGCCCCAAGAGACCCAGTACTTC.

This clone was observed a single time. The gene calls are TRBV18 and TRBJ1-3; no reliable D call. V shed 3 bases and J shed 0 bases, with 9 bases lying between them. Germline V lookup: CDR1 KGHSH, CDR2 LQKENI. The CDR3 contains 15 residues. The CDR3 is CASSPERPSGNTIYF. The CDR3 region has the DNA TGTGCCAGCTCACCTGAACGACCCTCTGGAAACACCATATATTTT.

For this clone: A far larger clone is just one base off, so this is likely a read error. J is TRBJ1-5 and V is TRBV5-4; no definite D call. CDR3 length equals 19 residues. The germline V gene has CDR1 SGHNT and CDR2 YYREEE (reference sequence). DNA for the CDR3: TGTGCCAGCAGCTGCGGGCGGATCGGGCCCCTTTATAGCGATCAGCCCCAGCATTTT. It specifies CASSCGRIGPLYSDQPQHF.

The CDR3, as DNA: TGTGCCATCAGTGAGTTGGGGACTAGCGCCTTCAATGAGCAGTTCTTC. Amino acids: CAISELGTSAFNEQFF. The chain employs TRBV10-3 and TRBJ2-1; 10 positions agree with TRBD2. V was clipped by 1 base and J by 6 bases; unmatched bases: 6. CDR1 ENHRY and CDR2 SYGVKD come from the germline V gene. This CDR3 is built from 16 residues.

A few counts support this clone. The V and J genes are TRBV19 and TRBJ2-3; the match to TRBD1 covers 10 bases. The J segment lost 1 base and the V segment lost 5 bases, leaving 3 bases of the junction unmatched. The CDR3 length is 15 residues. CDR1 is LNHDA, CDR2 SQIVND, per germline (reference sequence). CDR3 nucleotide sequence: TGTGCCAGTAGTTACGGGACAGGGGGCACAGATACGCAGTATTTT. The encoded protein is CASSYGTGGTDTQYF.

The rearrangement uses TRBV7-8 and TRBJ2-2, with 10 bases aligning to TRBD2. CDR3 length equals 16 residues. The V segment lost 3 bases and the J segment 2 bases; nucleotides outside the gene matches: 3. Germline V lookup: CDR1 SGHVS, CDR2 FQNEAQ. The CDR3 here is CASSFGLAANTGELFF. CDR3 coding DNA: TGTGCCAGCAGCTTTGGACTAGCGGCTAACACCGGGGAGCTGTTTTTT.

This clone was recorded at least ten times. The chain joins TRBV7-3 to TRBJ2-5; D tentatively reads TRBD1 or TRBD2 (6 bases each). Germline loops: CDR1 SGHTA, CDR2 FQGTGA. V was pared by 5 bases and J by 2 bases, with 18 bases between. CDR3 length: 16 amino acids. The chain's CDR3 is CASSPQTGGGQETQYF. CDR3 bases: TGTGCCAGCAGCCCTCAGACAGGAGGGGGACAAGAGACCCAGTACTTC.

The chain uses TRBV27 and TRBJ1-2; perhaps TRBD1 as D (5 bases). Trimming stripped 0 bases from V and 8 bases from J, with 16 bases between. The CDR3 contains 15 residues. Germline V gives CDR1 MNHEY, CDR2 SMNVEV (reference sequence). The CDR3 DNA sequence: TGTGCCAGCAGTTTATCGTGGCAGGGTGGGTCCGGCTACACCTTC. As protein: CASSLSWQGGSGYTF.

This chain links TRBV28 with TRBJ1-1; D might be TRBD1 (5 bases). The length of the CDR3 is 14 residues. CDR1 is MDHEN and CDR2 is SYDVKM in the germline V gene. The germline V and J ends were trimmed by 3 bases and 5 bases, with 13 bases remaining between them. Here the CDR3 reads CASSLGRAETEAFF. In DNA form, the CDR3 reads TGTGCCAGCAGTTTGGGACGGGCCGAGACTGAAGCTTTCTTT.

The V call is TRBV5-1, the J call TRBJ2-1; TRBD2 matches at 8 bases. V gave up 7 bases and J gave up 4 bases; unmatched junction bases: 7. CDR3 length: 14 amino acids. Per the germline V gene, CDR1 is SGHRS and CDR2 is YFSETQ. The CDR3, as DNA: TGCGCCAGCGGGGTAGCGGGGAATTACAATGAGCAGTTCTTC. Its protein product is CASGVAGNYNEQFF.

This clone was counted only a few times. V usage is TRBV2 and J usage is TRBJ1-5; D is ambiguous. The ends were cut back, 6 bases at V and 3 bases at J, with 9 bases in the middle. Per germline, CDR1 SNHLY and CDR2 FYNNEI. The length of the CDR3 is 13 residues. Here the CDR3 DNA reads TGTGCCAGCAGAGCAGGATACAATCAGCCCCAGCATTTT. Translating it yields CASRAGYNQPQHF.

A few counts support this clone. Other DNA sequences in this specimen translate into the identical CDR3. The J gene is TRBJ1-2, the V gene TRBV5-1, with D perhaps matching TRBD1 (5 bases). V was shortened by 5 bases and J by 8 bases, with 19 bases between the two germline ends. Germline V lookup: CDR1 SGHRS, CDR2 YFSETQ. This CDR3 spans 14 amino acids. This CDR3 is CASSRDDATGGYTF. For the CDR3, the DNA is TGCGCCAGCAGTCGGGACGACGCAACGGGAGGCTACACCTTC. Looking up the rest from reference TRBV5-1 and TRBJ1-2 gives the full variable domain: KAGVTQTPRYLIKTRGQQVTLSCSPISGHRSVSWYQQTPGQGLQFLFEYFSETQRNKGNFPGRFSGRQFSNSRSEMNVSTLELGDSALYLCASSRDDATGGYTFGSGTRLTVV.

The rearrangement uses TRBV18 and TRBJ2-7; D may be TRBD2 (5 bases). V lost 3 bases, J lost 0 bases, and 9 bases lay in between. CDR1 is KGHSH and CDR2 is LQKENI in the germline V gene. The CDR3 runs to 14 residues. CDR3 in DNA: TGTGCCAGCTCACCGCTGGGGAGCTCCTACGAGCAGTACTTC. Protein sequence: CASSPLGSSYEQYF.

Of note for this clone: This may arise from a read error, as a much more abundant clone is one base away. The sample contains more than one DNA sequence encoding this CDR3. The chain couples TRBV6-4 to TRBJ2-3; no reliable D call. CDR3 size: 14 residues. CDR1 MRHNA and CDR2 SNTAGT come from the germline V gene. V gave up 2 bases and J gave up 8 bases, with 14 bases separating them. CDR3 residues: CASSDGLEPGTQYF. As DNA, the CDR3 is TGTGCCAGCAGTGACGGTCTAGAGCCAGGTACGCAGTATTTT.

J is TRBJ1-2 and V is TRBV29-1, with D possibly TRBD1 on 5 matching bases. With 5 bases removed from V and 4 bases from J, the gap between germline ends came to 20 bases. This CDR3 has 15 amino acids. Germline lookup yields CDR1 SQVTM and CDR2 ANQGSEA. The CDR3 loop reads CSVPKVGTGIYGYTF. CDR3 sequence (DNA): TGCAGCGTTCCTAAAGTAGGGACGGGAATCTATGGCTACACCTTC.

The chain uses TRBV6-6 and TRBJ2-5; D call uncertain. The CDR3 extends over 13 amino acids. Trimming pared 5 bases from V and 4 bases from J, leaving 11 bases between. CDR1 and CDR2 (germline): MNHNY, SVGAGI (reference sequence). CDR3 coding DNA: TGTGCCAGCAGTACCGCCCGGCCAGAGACCCAGTACTTC. This translates into CASSTARPETQYF.

The J gene is TRBJ2-2, the V gene TRBV27; D unresolved. CDR1 is MNHEY, CDR2 SMNVEV, per germline (reference sequence). The V end lost 2 bases, the J end lost 6 bases, and 10 bases lay between the germline ends. CDR3 length: 14 residues. The CDR3 nucleotides read TGTGCCAGCAGTTTAGGATGGGATTCCGGGGAGCTGTTTTTT. Its protein product is CASSLGWDSGELFF.

Note on this clone: A single base separates this from a much larger clone, so it may be a read error. V is TRBV11-2 and J is TRBJ2-5; D is unclear. Germline CDR1 SGHAT, CDR2 FQNNGV. There are 13 residues in the CDR3. V lost 5 bases and J lost 11, with 18 bases in between. CDR3 DNA sequence: TGTGCCAGCAGCCCCCGAATCGGGTACAAGCAGTACTTC. Translation gives CASSPRIGYKQYF.

This clone was counted only a few times. The sample contains more than one DNA sequence encoding this CDR3. The chain employs TRBV14 and TRBJ1-2; D may be TRBD1 (5 bases). V lost 1 base and J lost 8, with 11 bases in between. Germline CDR1 is SGHDN and CDR2 is FVKESK. CDR3 length: 13 residues. The chain's CDR3 is CASSQAAGWGYTF. DNA for the CDR3: TGTGCCAGCAGCCAAGCAGCAGGGTGGGGCTACACCTTC.

The chain employs TRBV5-4 and TRBJ2-3; TRBD2 agrees at 12 bases. Per germline, CDR1 SGHNT and CDR2 YYREEE (reference sequence). The ends lost 1 base at V and 1 base at J; junction bases unmatched: 1. The CDR3 is 16 residues long. CDR3 nucleotides: TGTGCCAGCAGCTTGCGACTAGCGGGGGGCACAGATACGCAGTATTTT. Its protein product is CASSLRLAGGTDTQYF.

The rearrangement links TRBV7-8 to TRBJ2-1; no definite D call. This CDR3 spans 15 amino acids. The V end was cut by 5 bases, the J end by 5 bases, with 16 bases between. Germline values: CDR1 SGHVS, CDR2 FQNEAQ. As DNA, the CDR3 is TGTGCCAGCAGCCTTACAGCTTTGTTTAACAATGAGCAGTTCTTC. Its translation: CASSLTALFNNEQFF.

The V gene is TRBV29-1, the J gene TRBJ2-1; D is unresolved. The CDR3 has 10 residues. Germline V gene sequence: CDR1 SQVTM, CDR2 ANQGSEA. V was pared by 5 bases and J by 10 bases, with 9 bases between. CDR3 coding DNA: TGCAGCGTTTTTAGACAAGAGCAGTTCTTC. Encoded protein: CSVFRQEQFF.

This clone was seen once. The chain has TRBV1 and TRBJ2-7; no check of the table's D call, TRBD2, against the DNA was made. TRBV1 is a pseudogene segment. The CDR3 has 15 amino acids. CDR3 sequence reads: CTSSQDNQRVYEQYF. CDR3 coding DNA: TGCACCAGCAGCCAAGATAACCAGCGGGTATACGAGCAGTACTTC.

V gene TRBV27 combines with J gene TRBJ2-7; D ambiguous. The length of the CDR3 is 13 residues. CDR1 is MNHEY, CDR2 SMNVEV, per germline (reference sequence). V shed 6 bases and J shed 4 bases, with 13 bases lying between them. The CDR3 DNA reads TGTGCCAGCAGCTATGACTGGCGTTACGAGCAGTACTTC. Translation: CASSYDWRYEQYF.

This clone was recorded a few times. The V call is TRBV5-6, the J call TRBJ1-5; 12 bases align to TRBD1. Trimming cost V 4 bases and J 2 bases; bases outside gene matches: 7. This CDR3 region has 17 residues. Per germline, CDR1 SGHDT and CDR2 YYEEEE. The CDR3 DNA is TGTGCCAGCAGCCCCGGGACAGGGGGCCTCGGCAATCAGCCCCAGCATTTT. Translated, it gives CASSPGTGGLGNQPQHF.

The chain joins TRBV5-1 to TRBJ1-5; D is undetermined. The germline V gene encodes CDR1 SGHRS and CDR2 YFSETQ. V was trimmed by 0 bases and J by 3 bases, leaving 7 bases between them. The CDR3 has 14 amino acids. The CDR3 nucleotides read TGCGCCAGCAGCTTGGACTTCCCCAATCAGCCCCAGCATTTT. Translation: CASSLDFPNQPQHF.

This clone has just a few counts. The chain has TRBV5-6 and TRBJ2-5; 11 bases align to TRBD1. V lost 4 bases, J lost 5 bases, and 7 bases stayed unmatched. Germline V lookup: CDR1 SGHDT, CDR2 YYEEEE. The CDR3 loop spans 15 amino acids. The CDR3 nucleotides are TGTGCCAGCAGCGAACTCGGACAGGGGGCTGAGACCCAGTACTTC. Encoded protein: CASSELGQGAETQYF.

The chain carries TRBV19 and TRBJ2-2; D may be TRBD2 (6 bases). Germline-derived CDR1 and CDR2 are LNHDA and SQIVND (reference sequence). CDR3 size: 16 residues. V lost 4 bases, J lost 4 bases, and 16 bases lay in between. The DNA for the CDR3 is TGTGCCAGTAGTAGGTTGGGTGGGAGGAGCACCGGGGAGCTGTTTTTT. Translation gives CASSRLGGRSTGELFF.

The chain employs TRBV7-8 and TRBJ2-5; 9 nucleotides agree with TRBD2. CDR3 length equals 16 residues. CDR1 SGHVS and CDR2 FQNEAQ come from the germline V gene. Germline trimming cut 2 bases from V and 5 bases from J; bases unmatched to any gene: 9. CDR3 amino acids: CASSLRGLAGPETQYF. CDR3 nucleotides: TGTGCCAGCAGCTTAAGGGGGCTAGCGGGACCCGAGACCCAGTACTTC. The full variable domain, in which reference TRBV7-8 and TRBJ2-5 provide the parts outside the CDR3, is GAGVSQSPRYKVAKRGQDVALRCDPISGHVSLFWYQQALGQGPEFLTYFQNEAQLDKSGLPSDRFFAERPEGSVSTLKIQRTQQEDSAVYLCASSLRGLAGPETQYFGPGTRLLVL.

V is TRBV29-1 and J is TRBJ1-1; possible D gene TRBD1, 5 bases. V dropped 4 bases and J dropped 10 bases, with 13 bases sitting between them. CDR3 size: 11 residues. Germline loops: CDR1 SQVTM, CDR2 ANQGSEA. The CDR3 spells CSVGVGGGAFF. CDR3 sequence (DNA): TGCAGCGTTGGAGTCGGGGGGGGAGCTTTCTTT.